A single sample is the source of the 25 T cell receptor beta chains below, sequenced in a study of T cells after yellow fever vaccination. From the 5' RACE reads, TCRdb called clonotypes with MiXCR, one entry per CDR3 protein. The sample has around 330,000 distinct CDR3 sequences, around 3.6% seen once. Source: PBMCs, taken on the day of the yellow fever booster vaccination. The origin of the receptors is a man between 18 and 35 years old who received the YFV17D yellow fever vaccine.

This clonotype was found many times. V and J are TRBV3-1 and TRBJ2-2, with 9 bases that match TRBD1. V was pared by 0 bases and J by 5 bases, with 7 bases of the junction left unmatched. CDR3 length: 17 amino acids. Germline CDR1 is LGHDT and CDR2 is YNNKEL (reference sequence). The CDR3 loop reads CASSQDHGTGWTGELFF. The CDR3 DNA reads TGTGCCAGCAGCCAAGATCACGGGACAGGGTGGACCGGGGAGCTGTTTTTT.

This clonotype showed up many times. V is TRBV20-1 and J is TRBJ2-5; TRBD2 matches at 12 bases. The V gene's germline CDR1 is DFQATT and CDR2 SNEGSKA (reference sequence). This CDR3 has 18 amino acids. J was trimmed by 5 bases and V by 1 base; bases with no gene match: 14. CDR3 DNA sequence: TGCAGTGCTAGAGCGATAGTTTCTAGCGGGGGGGCCAGGGAGACCCAGTACTTC. It codes for CSARAIVSSGGARETQYF.

The table lists this clonotype with many counts. V usage is TRBV5-5 and J usage is TRBJ1-3; D ambiguous. Trimming removed 3 bases at V and 2 bases at J, with 9 bases between. The germline gives CDR1 SGHKS, CDR2 YYEKEE (reference sequence). The CDR3 has 14 residues. The CDR3 DNA is TGTGCCAGCAGCTGGACGGAGACTGGAAACACCATATATTTT. Encoded protein: CASSWTETGNTIYF.

The chain combines TRBV4-2 with TRBJ2-5; TRBD2 aligns across 9 bases. The CDR3 runs to 17 residues. V trimming: 2 bases; J trimming: 0 bases; junction bases outside the gene matches: 7. Per the germline V gene, CDR1 is LGHNA and CDR2 is YNFKEQ. CDR3 DNA sequence: TGTGCCAGCAGCCAAAGTCTAGCGGGGACGTACCAAGAGACCCAGTACTTC. Its protein product is CASSQSLAGTYQETQYF.

The chain couples TRBV7-2 to TRBJ2-5, with TRBD2 identical over 9 bases. J was trimmed by 2 bases and V by 5 bases; bases with no gene match: 3. CDR1 and CDR2 (germline): SGHTA, FQGNSA. The CDR3 runs 14 residues. As DNA, the CDR3 is TGTGCCAGCAGCGCGAGCGGGGGGCAAGAGACCCAGTACTTC. It specifies CASSASGGQETQYF.

This clonotype was found many times. The V and J genes are TRBV12-3 or TRBV12-4 and TRBJ2-1; 7 nucleotides match TRBD1. Trimming removed 8 bases from V and 5 bases from J; junction bases left unmatched: 6. This CDR3 spans 13 amino acids. The CDR3 nucleotides are TGTGCCAGCGAGGGGGCGATTAACAATGAGCAGTTCTTC. Translation: CASEGAINNEQFF.

The chain joins TRBV3-1 to TRBJ1-5; D perhaps matches TRBD1 (5 bases). CDR1 and CDR2 (germline): LGHDT, YNNKEL (reference sequence). This CDR3 is built from 15 residues. V dropped 1 base and J dropped 0 bases, with 7 bases sitting between them. The CDR3 region is CASSQGRVSNQPQHF. CDR3 coding DNA: TGTGCCAGCAGCCAAGGCAGGGTTAGCAATCAGCCCCAGCATTTT.

This clonotype was counted many times. The genes are TRBV27 and TRBJ1-3; D is uncertain. Per the germline V gene, CDR1 is MNHEY and CDR2 is SMNVEV (reference sequence). Trimming left V 6 bases short and J 4 bases short, with 13 bases between. The CDR3 is made up of 14 amino acids. The CDR3 sequence is CASRINGVGNTIYF. In DNA, the CDR3 is TGTGCCAGCAGGATAAATGGGGTCGGAAACACCATATATTTT.

This clonotype was found many times. The chain joins TRBV4-1 to TRBJ2-2; D tentatively fits TRBD1 or TRBD2 (9 bases each). This CDR3 is 23 amino acids long. Deletions cut 4 bases from V and 0 bases from J, with 33 bases between. In germline, CDR1 is MGHRA, CDR2 YSYEKL. In DNA, the CDR3 is TGCGCCAGCAGCCTCGGACAGGGGTTGGCGGGGGGGCACTCTATCGCGAACACCGGGGAGCTGTTTTTT. Amino acid sequence: CASSLGQGLAGGHSIANTGELFF.

With respect to this clonotype: A clone one base away is much larger, so this may be a read error. This rearrangement joins TRBV7-2 to TRBJ1-2, with D maybe TRBD1 (6 bases). CDR1 and CDR2 (germline): SGHTA, FQGNSA. This CDR3 has 13 amino acids. Trimming removed 5 bases from V and 11 bases from J, with 18 bases in between. DNA for the CDR3: TGTGCCAGCAGCCCCTTTGGGGGGGCGATGTACACCTTC. Its protein product is CASSPFGGAMYTF.

The chain joins TRBV9 to TRBJ2-1, with 7 bases identical to TRBD1. Germline V gene data show CDR1 as SGDLS and CDR2 as YYNGEE. With 3 bases clipped from V and 9 bases from J, the junction kept 15 bases outside the gene matches. The CDR3 length is 16 residues. The CDR3 here is CASSARILGQAGEQFF. CDR3 sequence (DNA): TGTGCCAGCAGCGCCCGGATCCTTGGACAGGCGGGTGAGCAGTTCTTC. The whole variable domain, remainder taken from reference TRBV9 and TRBJ2-1, is DSGVTQTPKHLITATGQRVTLRCSPRSGDLSVYWYQQSLDQGLQFLIQYYNGEERAKGNILERFSAQQFPDLHSELNLSSLELGDSALYFCASSARILGQAGEQFFGPGTRLTVL.

J is TRBJ1-2 and V is TRBV12-3 or TRBV12-4; the D gene is possibly TRBD1 (6 bases). V lost 6 bases to trimming and J lost 8 bases, with 22 bases between them. The CDR3 consists of 15 residues. The CDR3 loop reads CASSDSGTRMWGYTF. Here the CDR3 DNA reads TGTGCCAGCAGCGATTCCGGGACACGGATGTGGGGCTACACCTTC.

This clonotype was detected many times. The chain couples TRBV5-4 to TRBJ2-6; 9 bases match TRBD1. The CDR3 is 18 residues long. Germline CDR1 is SGHNT and CDR2 is YYREEE (reference sequence). J lost 0 bases, V lost 6 bases, and 10 bases had no gene match. In nucleotides, the CDR3 is TGTGCCAGCAACAACCTGGGACAGGGTAGCTCTGGGGCCAACGTCCTGACTTTC. This sequence encodes CASNNLGQGSSGANVLTF.

This clonotype was detected a few times. This chain joins TRBV6-1 and TRBJ1-2, with D possibly being TRBD1 (5 bases). V was cut by 8 bases and J by 0 bases, with 13 bases left in between. Germline values: CDR1 MNHNS, CDR2 SASEGT. The CDR3 spans 14 residues. As DNA, the CDR3 is TGTGCCAGCTCGGTGGGGACTCCTAACTATGGCTACACCTTC. Its protein is CASSVGTPNYGYTF.

This clonotype appeared many times. The chain recombines TRBV9 with TRBJ2-7; D gene ambiguous. Germline loops: CDR1 SGDLS, CDR2 YYNGEE. V was shortened by 0 bases and J by 6 bases, with 7 bases between the two germline ends. This CDR3 has 12 residues. CDR3 sequence reads: CASSVATGEQYF. The CDR3 region has the DNA TGTGCCAGCAGCGTAGCTACGGGCGAGCAGTACTTC.

This clonotype was seen more than once but under ten times. This chain uses TRBV5-1 with TRBJ2-5, with 11 positions matching TRBD1. Germline values: CDR1 SGHRS, CDR2 YFSETQ. This CDR3 spans 16 amino acids. The J segment lost 5 bases and the V segment lost 4 bases, leaving 10 bases of the junction unmatched. CDR3 in amino acids: CASSTPGQGVWETQYF. The CDR3 nucleotides read TGCGCCAGCAGCACCCCGGGACAGGGGGTATGGGAGACCCAGTACTTC.

This clonotype turned up a few times. This rearrangement joins TRBV5-1 to TRBJ2-7, with 7 bases matching TRBD2. This CDR3 comprises 17 residues. Looked up from germline, CDR1 is SGHRS and CDR2 is YFSETQ. Germline trimming cut 1 base from V and 6 bases from J; bases unmatched to any gene: 16. The CDR3 DNA reads as TGCGCCAGCAGCTTGAAATCGAGAGAGGGCGGGGGTCTCGAGCAGTACTTC. It specifies CASSLKSREGGGLEQYF.

The chain couples TRBV20-1 to TRBJ2-3; D is unclear. Germline CDR1 DFQATT, CDR2 SNEGSKA (reference sequence). CDR3 length: 12 amino acids. V shed 5 bases and J shed 3 bases, with 9 bases lying between them. CDR3 coding DNA: TGCAGTGCTTTTCGGTCTACAGATACGCAGTATTTT. The encoded protein is CSAFRSTDTQYF.

This clonotype was observed at least ten times. The rearrangement joins TRBV7-9 to TRBJ1-6; tentatively, D is TRBD1 (5 bases). CDR3 length: 14 amino acids. Looked up from germline, CDR1 is SEHNR and CDR2 is FQNEAQ (reference sequence). The ends were cut back, 5 bases at V and 9 bases at J, with 14 bases in the middle. The CDR3 DNA is TGTGCCAGCAGCGCGTTGGGGACGGGTTCACCCCTCCACTTT. Translation: CASSALGTGSPLHF.

This sequence joins TRBV4-2 and TRBJ2-3; D call uncertain. The CDR3 loop spans 14 amino acids. Germline CDR1 and CDR2: LGHNA and YNFKEQ. V was cut by 3 bases and J by 2 bases, with 9 bases left in between. The CDR3 protein is CASSQRDPTDTQYF. For the CDR3, the DNA is TGTGCCAGCAGCCAGAGAGACCCCACAGATACGCAGTATTTT.

The V gene is TRBV12-3 or TRBV12-4, the J gene TRBJ2-7; 9 positions match TRBD1. The CDR3 sequence is 14 residues long. The J segment lost 2 bases and the V segment lost 5 bases, leaving 4 bases of the junction unmatched. The CDR3 here is CASSRQGVPYEQYF. The CDR3 region has the DNA TGTGCCAGCAGTCGACAGGGGGTGCCCTACGAGCAGTACTTC.

This clonotype was seen a few times. The V gene is TRBV20-1, the J gene TRBJ1-1; no definite D call. V was pared by 3 bases and J by 6 bases, with 8 bases between. The V gene's germline CDR1 is DFQATT and CDR2 SNEGSKA (reference sequence). The CDR3 has 11 residues. The DNA for the CDR3 is TGCAGTGCTAGGGAAGGCTCTGAAGCTTTCTTT. It encodes CSAREGSEAFF.

This clonotype was recorded at least ten times. This sequence joins TRBV25-1 and TRBJ2-3, with D possibly TRBD1 on 7 matching bases. The CDR3 is made up of 16 amino acids. The germline CDR1 and CDR2 sequences are MGHDK and SYGVNS. Trimming pared 4 bases from V and 3 bases from J, leaving 17 bases between. This CDR3 reads CASSAQTGAGTDTQYF. The CDR3 DNA sequence: TGTGCCAGCAGTGCCCAAACAGGGGCGGGAACAGATACGCAGTATTTT.

This clonotype showed up many times. The chain has TRBV7-9 and TRBJ1-4; TRBD1 might be the D (6 bases). Per germline, CDR1 SEHNR and CDR2 FQNEAQ (reference sequence). V lost 6 bases and J 0 bases, leaving 14 bases between the germline ends. This CDR3 is 16 amino acids long. CDR3 coding DNA: TGTGCCAGCAGGGCAGGGGACGGTCCAACTAATGAAAAACTGTTTTTT. This encodes CASRAGDGPTNEKLFF. The variable domain in full, completed from reference TRBV7-9 and TRBJ1-4, reads DTGVSQNPRHKITKRGQNVTFRCDPISEHNRLYWYRQTLGQGPEFLTYFQNEAQLEKSRLLSDRFSAERPKGSFSTLEIQRTEQGDSAMYLCASRAGDGPTNEKLFFGSGTQLSVL.

The chain uses TRBV2 and TRBJ1-2; 8 bases line up with TRBD1. J was trimmed by 5 bases and V by 7 bases; bases with no gene match: 0. CDR3 length: 11 amino acids. CDR1 is SNHLY and CDR2 is FYNNEI in the germline V gene. The CDR3 nucleotides read TGTGCCAGCAACAGGGGGTATGGCTACACCTTC. It yields the protein CASNRGYGYTF.